The present T cell receptor (beta chain) was sequenced within a study of blood T cell repertoires in COVID-19. Using immunoSEQ multiplex PCR, the repertoire was profiled, and TCRdb retains in-frame clones only, with some absent. This sample has roughly 200,000 clones; 80% to 90% occur once, and the top ten carry about 3.1%. Germline V lookup: CDR1 ENHRY, CDR2 SYGVKD. V lost 10 bases to trimming and J lost 8 bases, with 15 bases between them. The CDR3 covers 13 residues. This clone appeared once. This TCR was recovered from a woman between 45 and 65 years old in a cohort exposed to, infected with or recovered from COVID-19 (not recorded which). V usage is TRBV10-3 and J usage is TRBJ1-6; possibly TRBD1 for D (5 bases). Input material: PBMCs or T cells enriched from blood (not recorded which). This CDR3 is CATRTQTDSPLHF. The CDR3 DNA is TGTGCCACCCGGACACAAACTGATTCACCCCTCCACTTT.